Listed below are T cell receptor beta chains from one sample, sequenced in a study of radiation and T cells in renal cell carcinoma. Sequencing used immunoSEQ multiplex PCR; TCRdb keeps in-frame clones, though not all of them. The profile shows about 61,000 clones, roughly three quarters of them singletons. Material: blood, obtained from a patient whose treatment included radiotherapy and nephrectomy. Receptors were obtained from a man aged 60-69 years with renal cell carcinoma. Both conserved end residues are part of each CDR3. Fields, in order: J gene, D gene, V gene, clone size, CDR3 protein, CDR3 DNA. The D gene is left open where the match is weak. A row's size may be missing; if present it is once, few, many or a size class.

j_gene: TRBJ2-7; d_gene: TRBD1; v_gene: TRBV5-4; abundance: -; CDR3aa: CASSLQGLVDYEQYF; CDR3nt: TGTGCCAGCAGCTTACAGGGGTTGGTGGACTACGAGCAGTACTTC
j_gene: TRBJ2-1; d_gene: TRBD2; v_gene: TRBV7-3; abundance: -; CDR3aa: CASSQNLGGWGPSGPYNEQFF; CDR3nt: TGTGCCAGCAGCCAGAACCTGGGGGGTTGGGGCCCTAGCGGACCTTACAATGAGCAGTTCTTC
j_gene: TRBJ1-1; d_gene: -; v_gene: TRBV27; abundance: -; CDR3aa: CASSSQGWGTEAFF; CDR3nt: TGTGCCAGCAGTTCACAGGGTTGGGGAACTGAAGCTTTCTTT
j_gene: TRBJ2-7; d_gene: -; v_gene: TRBV12-5; abundance: -; CDR3aa: CASGLARTGSYEQYF; CDR3nt: TGTGCTAGTGGTTTGGCCAGAACAGGGTCCTACGAGCAGTACTTC
j_gene: TRBJ2-1; d_gene: -; v_gene: TRBV10-1; abundance: -; CDR3aa: CASSETDHGEQFF; CDR3nt: TGCGCCAGCAGTGAAACGGACCACGGGGAGCAGTTCTTC
j_gene: TRBJ1-2; d_gene: -; v_gene: TRBV6-1; abundance: many; CDR3aa: CASSDANYGYTF; CDR3nt: TGTGCCAGTAGCGACGCTAACTATGGCTACACCTTC
j_gene: TRBJ2-1; d_gene: -; v_gene: TRBV29-1; abundance: -; CDR3aa: CSVGDNEQFF; CDR3nt: TGCAGCGTTGGGGACAATGAGCAGTTCTTC
j_gene: TRBJ1-5; d_gene: TRBD1; v_gene: TRBV7-2; abundance: -; CDR3aa: CASSSGQPNQPQHF; CDR3nt: TGTGCCAGCAGCTCGGGACAGCCCAATCAGCCCCAGCATTTT
j_gene: TRBJ1-4; d_gene: -; v_gene: TRBV7-8; abundance: -; CDR3aa: CASSPRMGLNEKLFF; CDR3nt: TGTGCCAGCAGCCCAAGGATGGGGCTTAATGAAAAACTGTTTTTT
j_gene: TRBJ1-1; d_gene: TRBD1; v_gene: TRBV14; abundance: -; CDR3aa: CASSHPGTGGPSGTEAFF; CDR3nt: TGTGCCAGCAGCCACCCAGGGACAGGGGGTCCCTCTGGCACTGAAGCTTTCTTT
j_gene: TRBJ2-7; d_gene: -; v_gene: TRBV5-6; abundance: -; CDR3aa: CASSFGRTFYEQYF; CDR3nt: TGTGCCAGCAGCTTTGGACGAACGTTCTACGAGCAGTACTTC
j_gene: TRBJ2-5; d_gene: -; v_gene: TRBV25-1; abundance: -; CDR3aa: CASSEPGHQETQYF; CDR3nt: TGTGCCAGCAGTGAACCGGGCCACCAAGAGACCCAGTACTTC
j_gene: TRBJ2-1; d_gene: TRBD1; v_gene: TRBV5-1; abundance: -; CDR3aa: CASRFGTGNSYNEQFF; CDR3nt: TGCGCCAGCAGATTTGGGACAGGAAACTCCTACAATGAGCAGTTCTTC
j_gene: TRBJ1-3; d_gene: -; v_gene: TRBV7-8; abundance: -; CDR3aa: CASSFGGAAYGNTIYF; CDR3nt: TGTGCCAGCAGCTTTGGAGGGGCGGCGTATGGAAACACCATATATTTT
j_gene: TRBJ1-4; d_gene: -; v_gene: TRBV15; abundance: once; CDR3aa: CATKQDTNEKLFF; CDR3nt: TGTGCCACCAAACAGGATACTAATGAAAAACTGTTTTTT
j_gene: TRBJ1-2; d_gene: TRBD1; v_gene: TRBV6-4; abundance: -; CDR3aa: CASRDTGGFDYGYTF; CDR3nt: TGTGCCAGCAGGGATACAGGGGGCTTTGACTATGGCTACACCTTC
j_gene: TRBJ2-3; d_gene: -; v_gene: TRBV5-4; abundance: -; CDR3aa: CASSLESLRGVDTQYF; CDR3nt: TGTGCCAGCAGCCTAGAGAGTCTAAGGGGGGTAGATACGCAGTATTTT
j_gene: TRBJ2-1; d_gene: -; v_gene: TRBV18; abundance: -; CDR3aa: CASSPPFAGLTGSGADEQFF; CDR3nt: TGTGCCAGCTCACCACCGTTCGCCGGTTTAACGGGCAGCGGAGCAGATGAGCAGTTCTTC
j_gene: TRBJ1-2; d_gene: TRBD1; v_gene: TRBV29-1; abundance: -; CDR3aa: CSVSGGNYGYTF; CDR3nt: TGCAGCGTTTCAGGGGGAAACTATGGCTACACCTTC
j_gene: TRBJ2-4; d_gene: -; v_gene: TRBV28; abundance: -; CDR3aa: CASSLGSAGGNIQYF; CDR3nt: TGTGCCAGCAGTTTGGGGTCAGCCGGCGGGAACATTCAGTACTTC
j_gene: TRBJ2-1; d_gene: -; v_gene: TRBV7-9; abundance: -; CDR3aa: CASSSLYNEQFF; CDR3nt: TGTGCCAGCAGCTCCCTTTACAATGAGCAGTTCTTC
j_gene: TRBJ1-1; d_gene: -; v_gene: TRBV6-5; abundance: -; CDR3aa: CASSYSITGRTEAFF; CDR3nt: TGTGCCAGCAGTTACTCGATCACAGGAAGAACTGAAGCTTTCTTT
j_gene: TRBJ1-4; d_gene: -; v_gene: TRBV5-1; abundance: -; CDR3aa: CASRFDGATNEKLFF; CDR3nt: TGCGCCAGCAGGTTCGACGGTGCAACTAATGAAAAACTGTTTTTT
j_gene: TRBJ2-5; d_gene: TRBD2; v_gene: TRBV19; abundance: -; CDR3aa: CASSWGGQETQYF; CDR3nt: TGTGCCAGTAGTTGGGGGGGACAAGAGACCCAGTACTTC
j_gene: TRBJ2-2; d_gene: -; v_gene: TRBV30; abundance: -; CDR3aa: CASPGGRAGELFF; CDR3nt: TGTGCCTCCCCAGGGGGGCGAGCCGGGGAGCTGTTTTTT
j_gene: TRBJ1-2; d_gene: -; v_gene: TRBV7-9; abundance: few; CDR3aa: CASSLDRGDYGYTF; CDR3nt: TGTGCCAGCAGCTTAGACCGGGGCGACTATGGCTACACCTTC
j_gene: TRBJ2-6; d_gene: -; v_gene: TRBV19; abundance: once; CDR3aa: CASSIVGTIVLTF; CDR3nt: TGTGCCAGTAGTATAGTCGGGACAATCGTCCTGACTTTC
j_gene: TRBJ2-1; d_gene: -; v_gene: TRBV5-1; abundance: -; CDR3aa: CASSLEAREQFF; CDR3nt: TGCGCCAGCAGCTTGGAAGCGCGTGAGCAGTTCTTC
j_gene: TRBJ1-3; d_gene: TRBD1; v_gene: TRBV27; abundance: -; CDR3aa: CASSLSSGQATGNTIYF; CDR3nt: TGTGCCAGCAGTCTCTCCTCGGGACAGGCCACTGGAAACACCATATATTTT